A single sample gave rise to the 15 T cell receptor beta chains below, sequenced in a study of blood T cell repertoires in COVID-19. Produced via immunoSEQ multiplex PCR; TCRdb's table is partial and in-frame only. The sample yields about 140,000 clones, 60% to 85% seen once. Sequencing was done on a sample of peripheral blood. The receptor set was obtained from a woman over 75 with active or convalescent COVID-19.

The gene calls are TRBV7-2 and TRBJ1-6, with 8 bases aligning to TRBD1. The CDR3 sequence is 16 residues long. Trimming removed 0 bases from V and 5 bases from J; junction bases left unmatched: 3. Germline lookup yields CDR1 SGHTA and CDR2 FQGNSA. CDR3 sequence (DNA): TGTGCCAGCAGCTTAGCGGGACAGGCGAATAATTCACCCCTCCACTTT. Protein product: CASSLAGQANNSPLHF.

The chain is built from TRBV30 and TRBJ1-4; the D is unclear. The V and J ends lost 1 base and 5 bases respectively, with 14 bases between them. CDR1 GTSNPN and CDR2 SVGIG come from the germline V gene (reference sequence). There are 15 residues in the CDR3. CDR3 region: CAWSGGLRTNEKLFF. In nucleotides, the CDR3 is TGTGCCTGGAGTGGTGGTTTGAGAACGAATGAAAAACTGTTTTTT.

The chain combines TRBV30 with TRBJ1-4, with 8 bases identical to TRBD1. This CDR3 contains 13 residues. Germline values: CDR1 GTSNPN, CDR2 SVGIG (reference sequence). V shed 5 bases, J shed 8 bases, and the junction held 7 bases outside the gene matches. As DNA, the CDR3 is TGTGCCTGGTCCAGGGGGCTAGGGGAAAAACTGTTTTTT. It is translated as CAWSRGLGEKLFF.

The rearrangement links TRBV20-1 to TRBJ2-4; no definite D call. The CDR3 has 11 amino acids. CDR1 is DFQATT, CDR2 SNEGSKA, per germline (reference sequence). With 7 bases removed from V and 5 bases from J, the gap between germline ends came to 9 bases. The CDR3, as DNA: TGCAGTGGCGAACTGGAAAACATTCAGTACTTC. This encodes CSGELENIQYF.

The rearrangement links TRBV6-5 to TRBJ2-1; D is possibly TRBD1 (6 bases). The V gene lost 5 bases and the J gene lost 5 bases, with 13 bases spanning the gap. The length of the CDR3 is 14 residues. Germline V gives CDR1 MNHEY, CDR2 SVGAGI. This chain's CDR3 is CASSLRQADNEQFF. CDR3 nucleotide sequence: TGTGCCAGCAGTCTACGACAGGCGGACAATGAGCAGTTCTTC.

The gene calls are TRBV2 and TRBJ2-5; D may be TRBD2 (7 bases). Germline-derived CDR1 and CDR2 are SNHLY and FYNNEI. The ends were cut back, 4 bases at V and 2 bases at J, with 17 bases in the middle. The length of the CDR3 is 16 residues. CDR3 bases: TGTGCCAGCAGTGGGGCGGGGGCACCCCCTCAAGAGACCCAGTACTTC. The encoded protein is CASSGAGAPPQETQYF. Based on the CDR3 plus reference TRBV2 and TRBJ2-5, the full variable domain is EPEVTQTPSHQVTQMGQEVILRCVPISNHLYFYWYRQILGQKVEFLVSFYNNEISEKSEIFDDQFSVERPDGSNFTLKIRSTKLEDSAMYFCASSGAGAPPQETQYFGPGTRLLVL.

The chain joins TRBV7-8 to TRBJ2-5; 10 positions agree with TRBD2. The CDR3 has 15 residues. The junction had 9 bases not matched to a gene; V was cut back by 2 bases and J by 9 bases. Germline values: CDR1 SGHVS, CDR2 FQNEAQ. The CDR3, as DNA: TGTGCCAGCAGCTTAAGAGGAGCGGGGGGGTTGGCCCAGTACTTC. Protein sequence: CASSLRGAGGLAQYF.

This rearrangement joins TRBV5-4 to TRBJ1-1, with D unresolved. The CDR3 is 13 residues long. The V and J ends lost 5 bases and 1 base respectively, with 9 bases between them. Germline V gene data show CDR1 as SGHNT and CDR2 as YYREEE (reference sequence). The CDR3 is CASRSGRNTEAFF. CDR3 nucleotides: TGTGCCAGCAGGTCGGGAAGGAACACTGAAGCTTTCTTT.

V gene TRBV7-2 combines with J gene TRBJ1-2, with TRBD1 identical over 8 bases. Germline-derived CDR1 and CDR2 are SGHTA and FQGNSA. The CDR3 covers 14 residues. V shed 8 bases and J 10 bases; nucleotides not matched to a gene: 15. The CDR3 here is CASRAGQGIRDYTF. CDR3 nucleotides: TGTGCCAGCCGCGCCGGACAGGGAATCCGAGACTACACCTTC.

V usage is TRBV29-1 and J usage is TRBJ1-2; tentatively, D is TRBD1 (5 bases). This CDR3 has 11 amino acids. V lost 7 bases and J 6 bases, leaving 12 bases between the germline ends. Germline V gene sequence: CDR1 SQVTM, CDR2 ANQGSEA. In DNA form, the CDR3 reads TGCAGCGCGCAGCAGGGAAATGGCTACACCTTC. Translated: CSAQQGNGYTF. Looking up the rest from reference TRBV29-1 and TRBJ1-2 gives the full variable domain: SAVISQKPSRDICQRGTSLTIQCQVDSQVTMMFWYRQQPGQSLTLIATANQGSEATYESGFVIDKFPISRPNLTFSTLTVSNMSPEDSSIYLCSAQQGNGYTFGSGTRLTVV.

The CDR3 nucleotides are TGTGCCAGCAGTTTTAGGGGGGAGCAGTTCTTC. It codes for CASSFRGEQFF. The chain joins TRBV12-3 or TRBV12-4 to TRBJ2-1, with D possibly TRBD1 on 6 matching bases. CDR3 length: 11 amino acids. The V end lost 3 bases, the J end lost 10 bases, and 7 bases lay between the germline ends.

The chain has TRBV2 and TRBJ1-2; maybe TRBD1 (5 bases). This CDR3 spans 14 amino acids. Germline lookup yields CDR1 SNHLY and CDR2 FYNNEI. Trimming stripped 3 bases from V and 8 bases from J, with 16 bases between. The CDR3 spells CASSDAGHIGGYTF. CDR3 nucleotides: TGTGCCAGCAGTGATGCTGGACATATCGGGGGCTACACCTTC.

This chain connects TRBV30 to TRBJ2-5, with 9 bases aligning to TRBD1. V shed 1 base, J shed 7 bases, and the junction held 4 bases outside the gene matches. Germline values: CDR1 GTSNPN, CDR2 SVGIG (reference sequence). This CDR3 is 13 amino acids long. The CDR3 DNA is TGTGCCTGGAGTGGAGGACAGGGGAGGACCCAGTACTTC. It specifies CAWSGGQGRTQYF.

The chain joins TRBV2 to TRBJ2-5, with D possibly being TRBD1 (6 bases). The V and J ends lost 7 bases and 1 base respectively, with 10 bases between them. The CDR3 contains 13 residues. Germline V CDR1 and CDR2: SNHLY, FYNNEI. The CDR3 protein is CASKRQVQETQYF. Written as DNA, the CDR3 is TGTGCCAGCAAAAGACAGGTCCAAGAGACCCAGTACTTC.

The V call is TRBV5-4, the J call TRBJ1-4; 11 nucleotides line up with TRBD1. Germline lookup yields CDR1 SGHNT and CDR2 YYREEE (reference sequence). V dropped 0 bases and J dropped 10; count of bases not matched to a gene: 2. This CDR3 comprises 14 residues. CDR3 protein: CASSLGGQGGKLFF. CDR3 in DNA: TGTGCCAGCAGCTTGGGGGGACAGGGGGGAAAACTGTTTTTT.